The entry below describes one T cell receptor (beta chain). The data belong to a study of blood T cell repertoires in COVID-19. The assay was immunoSEQ multiplex PCR, and TCRdb's table has in-frame clones only and misses some. Among about 180,000 clones listed, approximately 80% were seen once. Trimming pared 8 bases from V and 6 bases from J, leaving 16 bases between. The CDR3 consists of 14 residues. Per the germline V gene, CDR1 is LNHNV and CDR2 is YYDKDF (reference sequence). The sequenced material came from PBMCs or T cells enriched from blood (not recorded which). This TCR derives from a man aged 55 to 70 who had been exposed to COVID-19. The chain has TRBV15 and TRBJ2-2, with a weak D call TRBD1 (6 bases). CDR3 DNA sequence: TGTGCCACCGTAAAATCCAGGGGCTCCGGGGAGCTGTTTTTT. This encodes CATVKSRGSGELFF.